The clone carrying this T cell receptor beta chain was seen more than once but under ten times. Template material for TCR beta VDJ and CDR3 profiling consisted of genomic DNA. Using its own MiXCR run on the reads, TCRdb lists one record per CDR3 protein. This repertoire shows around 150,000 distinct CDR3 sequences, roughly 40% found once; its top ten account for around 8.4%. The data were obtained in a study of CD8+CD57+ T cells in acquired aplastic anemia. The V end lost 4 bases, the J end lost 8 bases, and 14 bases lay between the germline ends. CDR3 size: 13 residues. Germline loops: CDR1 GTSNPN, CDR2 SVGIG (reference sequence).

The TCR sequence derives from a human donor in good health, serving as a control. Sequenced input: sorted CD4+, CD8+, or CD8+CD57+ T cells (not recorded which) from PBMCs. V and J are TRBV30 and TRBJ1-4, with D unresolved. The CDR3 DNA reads TGTGCCTGGACATGGGGTTTCGGGGAAAAACTGTTTTTT. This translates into CAWTWGFGEKLFF. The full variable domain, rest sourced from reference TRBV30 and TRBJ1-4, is SQTIHQWPATLVQPVGSPLSLECTVEGTSNPNLYWYRQAAGRGLQLLFYSVGIGQISSEVPQNLSASRPQDRQFILSSKKLLLSDSGFYLCAWTWGFGEKLFFGSGTQLSVL.